A single sample gave rise to the 10 T cell receptor beta chains below, sequenced in a study of T-cell memory formation after mild COVID-19. Via MiXCR, TCRdb re-called the 5' RACE reads, giving one row per CDR3 protein. The top ten clones hold roughly 21% of a sample with roughly 340,000 distinct CDR3 sequences, about 20% of them seen once. Sequenced: PBMCs or a T cell subset sorted from them (not recorded which). The receptors were sampled from a man aged 18 to 30 who had mild COVID-19 (a few samples of this study predate the infection). Cell type and time point are not known.

This clonotype was detected only a few times. This rearrangement joins TRBV6-5 to TRBJ1-5, with D possibly being TRBD1 (6 bases). This CDR3 has 12 residues. Trimming removed 6 bases from V and 6 bases from J, with 9 bases in between. CDR1 is MNHEY and CDR2 is SVGAGI in the germline V gene. CDR3 in DNA: TGTGCCAGCAGAACAGGGTTTCAGCCCCAGCATTTT. It translates to CASRTGFQPQHF.

This clonotype occurred many times. The gene calls are TRBV5-1 and TRBJ2-7; perhaps TRBD2 as D (6 bases). The germline V gene encodes CDR1 SGHRS and CDR2 YFSETQ. V shed 2 bases and J shed 0 bases, with 12 bases lying between them. CDR3 length: 15 residues. The CDR3 DNA reads as TGCGCCAGCAGCTTCGGCGGGGAGAGCTCCTACGAGCAGTACTTC. Its protein product is CASSFGGESSYEQYF.

This clonotype was seen only a few times. J is TRBJ2-3 and V is TRBV4-2; no clear D. The CDR3 length is 14 residues. Trimming stripped 3 bases from V and 0 bases from J, with 7 bases between. From germline, CDR1 is LGHNA and CDR2 YNFKEQ. The CDR3 region is CASSHFMSTDTQYF. The CDR3 region has the DNA TGTGCCAGCAGCCACTTCATGAGCACAGATACGCAGTATTTT.

The chain couples TRBV5-1 to TRBJ2-1; TRBD1 agrees at 7 bases. The CDR3 runs to 14 residues. Unmatched junction bases numbered 8, after V lost 4 bases and J lost 7 bases. CDR1 and CDR2 from the germline V gene are SGHRS and YFSETQ. CDR3: CASSQGDRPNEQFF. The CDR3 DNA is TGCGCCAGCAGCCAAGGGGACAGACCTAATGAGCAGTTCTTC. Together with reference TRBV5-1 and TRBJ2-1, the CDR3 gives the full variable domain: KAGVTQTPRYLIKTRGQQVTLSCSPISGHRSVSWYQQTPGQGLQFLFEYFSETQRNKGNFPGRFSGRQFSNSRSEMNVSTLELGDSALYLCASSQGDRPNEQFFGPGTRLTVL.

In its sample, this clonotype was seen many times. V and J are TRBV5-1 and TRBJ2-3, with 9 nucleotides matching TRBD1. Germline CDR1 and CDR2: SGHRS and YFSETQ. V lost 7 bases, J lost 4 bases, and 7 bases stayed unmatched. CDR3 size: 14 residues. CDR3 in amino acids: CASRDRAIADTQYF. In nucleotides, the CDR3 is TGCGCCAGCCGGGACAGGGCTATCGCAGATACGCAGTATTTT.

This clonotype was seen a handful of times. The chain couples TRBV5-1 to TRBJ2-2; TRBD2 might be the D (5 bases). V was trimmed by 2 bases and J by 1 base, leaving 9 bases between them. Germline-derived CDR1 and CDR2 are SGHRS and YFSETQ. The CDR3 runs 15 residues. The CDR3, as DNA: TGCGCCAGCAGCTTCGGAGGAGGGAACACCGGGGAGCTGTTTTTT. Amino acid sequence: CASSFGGGNTGELFF.

This clonotype was seen only a few times. V and J are TRBV29-1 and TRBJ2-5, with 9 bases lining up with TRBD2. J lost 1 base, V lost 2 bases, and 5 bases had no gene match. Germline-derived CDR1 and CDR2 are SQVTM and ANQGSEA. The CDR3 runs to 15 residues. The CDR3, as DNA: TGCAGCGTTGAACTAGCGGGGACCTTCCAAGAGACCCAGTACTTC. As protein: CSVELAGTFQETQYF. The whole variable domain, remainder taken from reference TRBV29-1 and TRBJ2-5, is SAVISQKPSRDICQRGTSLTIQCQVDSQVTMMFWYRQQPGQSLTLIATANQGSEATYESGFVIDKFPISRPNLTFSTLTVSNMSPEDSSIYLCSVELAGTFQETQYFGPGTRLLVL.

The V and J genes are TRBV24-1 and TRBJ2-1; TRBD2 agrees at 12 bases. The V gene's germline CDR1 is KGHDR and CDR2 SFDVKD. The length of the CDR3 is 17 residues. The V and J ends lost 3 bases and 2 bases, in that order; junction bases with no gene match: 4. CDR3 sequence (DNA): TGTGCCACCAGTGATGGATCTAGCGGGGGGGCCTACAATGAGCAGTTCTTC. Residues: CATSDGSSGGAYNEQFF.

This clonotype was recorded many times. The chain joins TRBV2 to TRBJ2-2, with TRBD2 matching 11 bases. J gave up 3 bases and V 6 bases, and 0 bases lay outside the gene matches. The CDR3 spans 14 residues. Germline lookup yields CDR1 SNHLY and CDR2 FYNNEI. Here the CDR3 DNA reads TGTGCCAGCAGGGGACTAGCGGACACCGGGGAGCTGTTTTTT. This codes for CASRGLADTGELFF.

The DNA for the CDR3 is TGTGCCAGCAGCTTGGATGCACGGCGGAATTCACCCCTCCACTTT. Its protein product is CASSLDARRNSPLHF. V gene TRBV5-5 combines with J gene TRBJ1-6; the D is unclear. The CDR3 covers 15 residues. Looked up from germline, CDR1 is SGHKS and CDR2 is YYEKEE (reference sequence). With 0 bases removed from V and 7 bases from J, the gap between germline ends came to 11 bases.